The rows below give T cell receptor beta chains drawn from one sample of a study of post-analysis software for immune sequencing data. One entry per CDR3 protein results from TCRdb running MiXCR on the PCR reads. The table has 150,000 or so distinct CDR3 sequences, around 36% seen once; the top ten hold 25% to 35%. Sequencing used blood, obtained after autologous hematopoietic stem cell transplantation. The receptors stem from a girl aged 5-17 years with multiple sclerosis. Each CDR3 is given with its conserved first and last residue. The D gene is left open where the match is weak. Only part of the rows carry a size: once, few, many, or a class if the clone is expanded.

J | V | D | size | DNA | CDR3
TRBJ2-5 | TRBV11-2 | . | . | TGTGCCAGCGGCCCGGACGGACCCCAAGAGACCCAGTACTTC | CASGPDGPQETQYF
TRBJ2-7 | TRBV7-2 | . | . | TGTGCCAGCAGCTCTCCCCCGCCAGTTTACGAGCAGTACTTC | CASSSPPPVYEQYF
TRBJ1-2 | TRBV27 | . | few | TGTGCCACCCTCGACAGGAGCTATGGCTACACCTTC | CATLDRSYGYTF
TRBJ1-6 | TRBV6-5 | . | few | TGTGCCAGCAGTTACGGGATTAATTCACCCCTCCACTTT | CASSYGINSPLHF
TRBJ2-4 | TRBV20-1 | TRBD2 | . | TGCAGTGCTCCCCCGCGCGGGACTAGCGGGACGAAAAACATTCAGTACTTC | CSAPPRGTSGTKNIQYF
TRBJ2-1 | TRBV20-1 | TRBD2 | many | TGCAGTGCCCGATTCTTAGGGACTAGCGCCCACAATGAGCAGTTCTTC | CSARFLGTSAHNEQFF
TRBJ2-7 | TRBV20-1 | TRBD2 | few | TGCAGTGCCCCCCCTAGCGGGAGGGCCTACGAGCAGTACTTC | CSAPPSGRAYEQYF
TRBJ2-1 | TRBV7-3 | TRBD2 | few | TGTGCCAGCAGTTATCGACCGGGACTAGCCTTCAATGAGCAGTTCTTC | CASSYRPGLAFNEQFF
TRBJ2-7 | TRBV5-1 | TRBD1 | . | TGCGCCAGCAGCTTACCGACAGGGACCTACGAGCAGTACTTC | CASSLPTGTYEQYF
TRBJ2-1 | TRBV6-6 | TRBD2 | once | TGTGCCAGCAGTTACTCCCTGTTGGGGGAGGGGAAGACCCAGTTCTTC | CASSYSLLGEGKTQFF
TRBJ2-3 | TRBV20-1 | . | many | TGCAGTGCTAGAGACCTCTCTAGGTCTAGCACAGATACGCAGTATTTT | CSARDLSRSSTDTQYF
TRBJ2-1 | TRBV7-9 | . | many | TGTGCCAGCAGCTTAGTCGGCAACTACAATGAGCAGTTCTTC | CASSLVGNYNEQFF
TRBJ2-5 | TRBV4-3 | . | few | TGCGCCAGCAGCCAAGCTTTGTTGGGCGAGACCCAGTACTTC | CASSQALLGETQYF
TRBJ1-5 | TRBV27 | . | . | TGTGCCAGCTCACAGGGATGGAATCAGCCCCAGCATTTT | CASSQGWNQPQHF
TRBJ1-6 | TRBV7-3 | . | . | TGTGCCAGCAGCTTAACCTCGGGATATAATTCACCCCTCCACTTT | CASSLTSGYNSPLHF
TRBJ2-3 | TRBV11-3 | . | once | TGTGCCAGCAGCTCGGGGGCGGCAACAGATACGCAGTATTTT | CASSSGAATDTQYF
TRBJ2-4 | TRBV20-1 | TRBD2 | once | TGCAGTGCTAGCGGGAGGGCCAAAAACATTCAGTACTTC | CSASGRAKNIQYF
TRBJ1-6 | TRBV30 | TRBD1 | . | TGTGCCTGGAGTGTAATCCCGGGACAGGGTAATTCACCCCTCCACTTT | CAWSVIPGQGNSPLHF
TRBJ1-1 | TRBV2 | . | . | TGTGCCAGCAGTGGGTCCGGGGGTTCGAACACTGAAGCTTTCTTT | CASSGSGGSNTEAFF
TRBJ2-7 | TRBV4-2 | . | few | TGTGCCAGCGGCCAAGACAGGCGGAACTACGAGCAGTACTTC | CASGQDRRNYEQYF
TRBJ2-7 | TRBV6-4 | . | . | TGTGCCAGCAGTGACGAGGGATTCGCCTACGAGCAGTACTTC | CASSDEGFAYEQYF
TRBJ2-4 | TRBV29-1 | TRBD1 | many | TGCAGCGCCGCAGGGGGCGGACGGCCCAAAAACATTCAGTACTTC | CSAAGGGRPKNIQYF
TRBJ2-3 | TRBV12-3/TRBV12-4 | TRBD2 | . | TGTGCCAGCAGTTTATCGCGGGAGGGGGATACGCAGTATTTT | CASSLSREGDTQYF
TRBJ2-2 | TRBV30 | . | few | TGTGCCTGGAGGGGCCACTACACCGGGGAGCTGTTTTTT | CAWRGHYTGELFF
TRBJ2-7 | TRBV5-1 | . | few | TGCGCCAGCAGCTTGTCGCCGTCCTTAATTCAGGGCTCCGAGCAGTACTTC | CASSLSPSLIQGSEQYF
TRBJ1-2 | TRBV15 | . | few | TGTGCCACCAGCAGAGCTCGGACTCGGACCAAAAAGGGCTATGGCTACACCTTC | CATSRARTRTKKGYGYTF
TRBJ1-2 | TRBV3-1 | . | . | TGTGCCAGCAGCCAAGATGGAGGTGACTACACCTTC | CASSQDGGDYTF
TRBJ1-4 | TRBV7-9 | . | . | TGTGCCAGCAGCTCCTCCGGGGGGTTGGAAAAACTGTTTTTT | CASSSSGGLEKLFF
TRBJ1-2 | TRBV12-3/TRBV12-4 | . | many | TGTGCCAGCAGTTTCGGGGGAGATGGCTACACCTTC | CASSFGGDGYTF
TRBJ2-7 | TRBV20-1 | TRBD2 | . | TGCAGTGCTAAGTGGGGGACTAGCAGGGCCCTCGAGCAGTACTTC | CSAKWGTSRALEQYF
TRBJ2-1 | TRBV6-2/TRBV6-3 | TRBD2 | . | TGTGCCAGCAGAGATATAGCGGGAGCGGTCAATGAGCAGTTCTTC | CASRDIAGAVNEQFF
TRBJ2-1 | TRBV7-6 | TRBD2 | . | TGTGCCAGCAACCATGGGACTAGCGGAGCGTCCTACAATGAGCAGTTCTTC | CASNHGTSGASYNEQFF